One sample yielded the 13 T cell receptor beta chains listed below, sequenced in a study of blood T cell repertoires in COVID-19. Sequenced by immunoSEQ multiplex PCR; TCRdb stores in-frame clones only, minus some. The sample shows roughly 65,000 clones, roughly nine tenths of them seen only once. The sequencing input was peripheral blood. All receptors derive from a man in his fifties or sixties with acute or convalescent COVID-19.

The chain is built from TRBV19 and TRBJ1-5; TRBD1 is a possible D gene (5 bases). This CDR3 comprises 13 residues. CDR1 LNHDA and CDR2 SQIVND come from the germline V gene (reference sequence). V dropped 10 bases and J dropped 4 bases, with 14 bases sitting between them. CDR3 residues: CATGEGRNQPQHF. DNA for the CDR3: TGTGCCACCGGGGAGGGGCGAAATCAGCCCCAGCATTTT.

V usage is TRBV6-2 or TRBV6-3 and J usage is TRBJ1-2; possible D gene TRBD1, 5 bases. Looked up from germline, CDR1 is MNHEY and CDR2 is SVGEGT. This CDR3 is built from 14 residues. Trimming pared 2 bases from V and 3 bases from J, leaving 10 bases between. In DNA, the CDR3 is TGTGCCAGCAGTTACGGGGCAGACTACTATGGCTACACCTTC. Amino acid sequence: CASSYGADYYGYTF.

V is TRBV5-4 and J is TRBJ1-1, with D maybe TRBD1 (6 bases). The germline V gene has CDR1 SGHNT and CDR2 YYREEE (reference sequence). This CDR3 has 15 amino acids. The V and J ends lost 4 bases and 4 bases respectively, with 17 bases between them. The CDR3 here is CASSHRSQGSTEAFF. The CDR3, as DNA: TGTGCCAGCAGCCATCGGTCTCAGGGGAGCACTGAAGCTTTCTTT.

The chain combines TRBV2 with TRBJ2-5, with D possibly matching TRBD2 (7 bases). The CDR3 is 15 amino acids. CDR1 SNHLY and CDR2 FYNNEI come from the germline V gene. V was clipped by 2 bases and J by 7 bases, with 17 bases between them. This chain's CDR3 is CASSELGGPWGTQYF. CDR3 coding DNA: TGTGCCAGCAGTGAACTGGGGGGGCCGTGGGGGACCCAGTACTTC.

The chain links TRBV6-5 to TRBJ2-5; 7 nucleotides align to TRBD1. Germline CDR1 is MNHEY and CDR2 is SVGAGI. Trimming removed 5 bases from V and 1 base from J; junction bases left unmatched: 4. The CDR3 extends over 14 amino acids. The CDR3: CASSRQGPQETQYF. The CDR3 DNA sequence: TGTGCCAGCAGTCGACAGGGTCCCCAAGAGACCCAGTACTTC.

The V call is TRBV21-1, the J call TRBJ1-4. TRBV21-1 is a documented pseudogene. The CDR3 contains 15 residues. CDR3 residues: CASSERGWTNEKLFF. The CDR3, as DNA: TGTGCCAGCAGCGAAAGAGGGTGGACTAATGAAAAACTGTTTTTT.

The chain combines TRBV6-5 with TRBJ1-1, with 9 bases lining up with TRBD1. Germline V gene data show CDR1 as MNHEY and CDR2 as SVGAGI. The CDR3 is 14 residues long. V was pared by 6 bases and J by 2 bases, with 4 bases of the junction left unmatched. The CDR3, as DNA: TGTGCCAGCAGACAGGGGGCCACTAACACTGAAGCTTTCTTT. Its protein is CASRQGATNTEAFF.

This chain connects TRBV5-1 to TRBJ2-1; possibly TRBD2 for D (5 bases). CDR3 length: 14 amino acids. V gave up 7 bases and J gave up 4 bases, with 15 bases separating them. Germline V gene sequence: CDR1 SGHRS, CDR2 YFSETQ. CDR3: CASRMSGGYNEQFF. CDR3 DNA sequence: TGCGCCAGCCGTATGAGCGGTGGATACAATGAGCAGTTCTTC.

The chain carries TRBV20-1 and TRBJ2-1; D uncertain. The V gene's germline CDR1 is DFQATT and CDR2 SNEGSKA (reference sequence). Between the trimmed V and J ends, which lost 5 bases and 10 bases, there was a span of 12 bases. This CDR3 has 11 residues. For the CDR3, the DNA is TGCAGTGCTCGTACCTCGCGGGAGCAGTTCTTC. This sequence encodes CSARTSREQFF.

This clone was seen a few times. The V gene is TRBV6-5, the J gene TRBJ1-5; possibly TRBD1 for D (6 bases). This CDR3 is 14 amino acids long. Trimming removed 8 bases from V and 2 bases from J, with 13 bases in between. CDR1 and CDR2 from the germline V gene are MNHEY and SVGAGI. The CDR3 sequence is CASAYRVGNQPQHF. The CDR3 nucleotides read TGTGCCAGCGCCTACAGGGTTGGCAATCAGCCCCAGCATTTT.

The gene calls are TRBV15 and TRBJ1-5; the D gene is possibly TRBD1 (6 bases). This CDR3 comprises 15 residues. Germline lookup yields CDR1 LNHNV and CDR2 YYDKDF (reference sequence). V gave up 5 bases and J gave up 3 bases, with 14 bases separating them. CDR3 nucleotide sequence: TGTGCCACCAGCCAAAGATCAGGGGTCAATCAGCCCCAGCATTTT. Its translation: CATSQRSGVNQPQHF.

As regards this clone: This same CDR3 is encoded by further DNA sequences in the sample. The V gene is TRBV30, the J gene TRBJ1-2; 9 bases are shared with TRBD1. V was pared by 1 base and J by 5 bases, with 2 bases of the junction left unmatched. The CDR3 loop spans 13 amino acids. Germline CDR1 and CDR2: GTSNPN and SVGIG (reference sequence). The CDR3 is CAWSAGQGYGYTF. Written as DNA, the CDR3 is TGTGCCTGGAGTGCAGGACAGGGGTATGGCTACACCTTC.

The table lists this clone with a count of one. At one of its ends the junction is not consistent with the germline gene, which may arise from a read error. This sequence joins TRBV6-4 and TRBJ1-3; D is unresolved. The V gene's germline CDR1 is MRHNA and CDR2 SNTAGT. The CDR3 is 8 amino acids. The CDR3 spells CSGNTIYF. DNA of the CDR3: TGCTCTGGAAACACCATATATTTT.